This TCR beta chain comes out of a study of identical twins. The CDR3 length is 18 residues. Trimming shortened V by 5 bases and J by 1 base, and 20 bases separated the two germline ends. Germline lookup yields CDR1 SGHVS and CDR2 FNYEAQ. One entry per CDR3 protein, called by TCRdb with MiXCR from the 5' RACE reads. The table has 690,000 or so distinct CDR3 sequences, roughly 6.2% seen once; the top ten hold under 2%. Specimen: naive T cells sorted from blood. The sequence derives from a man aged 18 to 30 in good health. The chain uses TRBV7-6 and TRBJ2-2; tentatively, D is TRBD1 (6 bases). The DNA for the CDR3 is TGTGCCAGCAGCGGGGGCAGGGTACGGTTTGAGAACACCGGGGAGCTGTTTTTT. Its translation: CASSGGRVRFENTGELFF.